This is a list of T cell receptor beta chains from one sample in a study of cytomegalovirus exposure and HLA in healthy donors. Clones were read by immunoSEQ multiplex PCR, and TCRdb kept only the in-frame ones, dropping some. Here the sample table reports more than 200,000 clones. The sequenced sample consisted of PBMCs. The receptors here all came from a woman in her twenties or thirties in good health and CMV-seropositive. Both conserved end residues are part of each CDR3. The order of the fields is J gene, D gene, CDR3 length, V gene, CDR3 protein, CDR3 DNA. A D gene is named only where the DNA matches it firmly.

J gene: TRBJ1-1
D gene: TRBD1
CDR3 length: 14
V gene: TRBV19
CDR3 protein: CASSPGQGDTEAFF
CDR3 DNA: TGTGCCAGTAGCCCGGGACAGGGTGACACTGAAGCTTTCTTT

J gene: TRBJ1-2
D gene: TRBD1
CDR3 length: 15
V gene: TRBV19
CDR3 protein: CASNPRDRGNYGYTF
CDR3 DNA: TGTGCCAGCAACCCCCGGGACAGGGGTAACTATGGCTACACCTTC

J gene: TRBJ2-1
D gene: TRBD2
CDR3 length: 16
V gene: TRBV6-1
CDR3 protein: CASSDVEREGLNEQFF
CDR3 DNA: TGTGCCAGCAGTGATGTTGAGCGGGAGGGCCTCAATGAGCAGTTCTTC

J gene: TRBJ2-5
D gene: .
CDR3 length: 15
V gene: TRBV2
CDR3 protein: CASSEYEGAGETQYF
CDR3 DNA: TGTGCCAGCAGTGAATATGAAGGGGCGGGGGAGACCCAGTACTTC

J gene: TRBJ2-7
D gene: TRBD2
CDR3 length: 15
V gene: TRBV18
CDR3 protein: CASSPSSAGSYEQYF
CDR3 DNA: TGTGCCAGCTCACCTTCCTCAGCGGGGAGCTACGAGCAGTACTTC

J gene: TRBJ1-2
D gene: .
CDR3 length: 13
V gene: TRBV5-1
CDR3 protein: CASSLTTGPGYTF
CDR3 DNA: TGCGCCAGCAGCTTGACTACAGGGCCCGGCTACACCTTC

J gene: TRBJ2-7
D gene: .
CDR3 length: 14
V gene: TRBV19
CDR3 protein: CASSFRRSSGEQYF
CDR3 DNA: TGTGCCAGTAGTTTCCGACGATCGAGCGGGGAGCAGTACTTC

J gene: TRBJ1-4
D gene: .
CDR3 length: 14
V gene: TRBV7-2
CDR3 protein: CASSLPVKNEKLFF
CDR3 DNA: TGTGCCAGCAGCTTACCGGTGAAGAATGAAAAACTGTTTTTT

J gene: TRBJ2-6
D gene: .
CDR3 length: 15
V gene: TRBV6-1
CDR3 protein: CASSVVGAGANVLTF
CDR3 DNA: TGTGCCAGCAGTGTAGTAGGGGCTGGGGCCAACGTCCTGACTTTC

J gene: TRBJ2-1
D gene: .
CDR3 length: 16
V gene: TRBV5-1
CDR3 protein: CASSLIVLAGPGEQFF
CDR3 DNA: TGCGCCAGCAGCTTGATCGTTCTAGCTGGTCCGGGTGAGCAGTTCTTC

J gene: TRBJ2-1
D gene: TRBD1
CDR3 length: 12
V gene: TRBV10-3
CDR3 protein: CAISGDRGSQFF
CDR3 DNA: TGTGCCATCAGTGGGGACAGGGGCTCGCAGTTCTTC

J gene: TRBJ1-5
D gene: TRBD1
CDR3 length: 15
V gene: TRBV19
CDR3 protein: CASSTGTGGDGPQHF
CDR3 DNA: TGTGCCAGTAGTACCGGGACAGGCGGGGATGGGCCCCAGCATTTT

J gene: TRBJ2-1
D gene: TRBD2
CDR3 length: 18
V gene: TRBV9
CDR3 protein: CASSGGTSGSSYRNEQFF
CDR3 DNA: TGTGCCAGCAGCGGGGGGACTAGCGGGAGCTCGTATAGGAATGAGCAGTTCTTC

J gene: TRBJ2-1
D gene: TRBD2
CDR3 length: 16
V gene: TRBV7-2
CDR3 protein: CASSLVSSGRTGEQFF
CDR3 DNA: TGTGCCAGCAGCTTAGTGTCTAGCGGGAGAACTGGTGAGCAGTTCTTC

J gene: TRBJ1-1
D gene: .
CDR3 length: 13
V gene: TRBV5-1
CDR3 protein: CASSLEGVTEAFF
CDR3 DNA: TGCGCCAGCAGCTTGGAAGGGGTCACTGAAGCTTTCTTT

J gene: TRBJ1-1
D gene: .
CDR3 length: 15
V gene: TRBV5-6
CDR3 protein: CASSSEVEQGRVAFF
CDR3 DNA: TGTGCCAGCAGCTCTGAGGTGGAGCAGGGTCGAGTAGCTTTCTTT

J gene: TRBJ2-2
D gene: .
CDR3 length: 17
V gene: TRBV28
CDR3 protein: CASSLRWRGGNTGELFF
CDR3 DNA: TGTGCCAGCAGTTTACGCTGGCGTGGCGGGAACACCGGGGAGCTGTTTTTT

J gene: TRBJ2-1
D gene: TRBD2
CDR3 length: 17
V gene: TRBV27
CDR3 protein: CASSLGRAGRYYNEQFF
CDR3 DNA: TGTGCCAGCAGTTTAGGGAGGGCCGGGAGGTATTACAATGAGCAGTTCTTC

J gene: TRBJ1-1
D gene: TRBD1
CDR3 length: 15
V gene: TRBV4-1
CDR3 protein: CASSQGVAGGTEAFF
CDR3 DNA: TGCGCCAGCAGCCAAGGGGTGGCAGGGGGCACTGAAGCTTTCTTT

J gene: TRBJ1-5
D gene: .
CDR3 length: 16
V gene: TRBV28
CDR3 protein: CASSSPAGRVNQPQHF
CDR3 DNA: TGTGCCAGCAGTTCCCCGGCAGGGAGGGTCAATCAGCCCCAGCATTTT

J gene: TRBJ1-6
D gene: .
CDR3 length: 13
V gene: TRBV6-5
CDR3 protein: CASSSPGYSPLHF
CDR3 DNA: TGTGCCAGCAGTTCCCCAGGCTATTCACCCCTCCACTTT

J gene: TRBJ2-5
D gene: .
CDR3 length: 14
V gene: TRBV2
CDR3 protein: CASSEEAGLETQYF
CDR3 DNA: TGTGCCAGCAGTGAAGAGGCAGGGTTGGAGACCCAGTACTTC

J gene: TRBJ2-1
D gene: TRBD1
CDR3 length: 17
V gene: TRBV5-1
CDR3 protein: CASSPGTGPTSYNEQFF
CDR3 DNA: TGCGCCAGCAGCCCAGGGACAGGGCCTACCTCCTACAATGAGCAGTTCTTC

J gene: TRBJ1-6
D gene: TRBD1
CDR3 length: 15
V gene: TRBV18
CDR3 protein: CASSPRTGDNSPLHF
CDR3 DNA: TGTGCCAGCTCACCAAGAACAGGGGACAATTCACCCCTCCACTTT

J gene: TRBJ1-1
D gene: .
CDR3 length: 15
V gene: TRBV6-4
CDR3 protein: CASSDHRSGNTEAFF
CDR3 DNA: TGTGCCAGCAGTGACCATAGGAGTGGGAACACTGAAGCTTTCTTT

J gene: TRBJ1-5
D gene: .
CDR3 length: 14
V gene: TRBV6-6
CDR3 protein: CASSYYTRNQPQHF
CDR3 DNA: TGTGCCAGCAGTTACTACACCCGCAATCAGCCCCAGCATTTT

J gene: TRBJ1-1
D gene: .
CDR3 length: 14
V gene: TRBV6-5
CDR3 protein: CASSYRRRDTEAFF
CDR3 DNA: TGTGCCAGCAGTTATCGTCGGAGGGACACTGAAGCTTTCTTT

J gene: TRBJ1-2
D gene: .
CDR3 length: 15
V gene: TRBV7-2
CDR3 protein: CASSSGQGKGYGYTF
CDR3 DNA: TGTGCCAGCAGCTCTGGACAAGGGAAAGGGTATGGCTACACCTTC

J gene: TRBJ1-6
D gene: TRBD1
CDR3 length: 15
V gene: TRBV9
CDR3 protein: CASSTRTGGNSPLHF
CDR3 DNA: TGTGCCAGCAGCACCCGGACAGGGGGTAATTCACCCCTCCACTTT

J gene: TRBJ2-1
D gene: TRBD1
CDR3 length: 17
V gene: TRBV7-2
CDR3 protein: CASSLGGRGRILDEQFF
CDR3 DNA: TGTGCCAGCAGCTTAGGCGGCAGGGGGCGAATTCTGGATGAGCAGTTCTTC

J gene: TRBJ1-1
D gene: .
CDR3 length: 14
V gene: TRBV19
CDR3 protein: CASSTWVGDTEAFF
CDR3 DNA: TGTGCCAGTAGTACCTGGGTAGGGGACACTGAAGCTTTCTTT

J gene: TRBJ2-5
D gene: .
CDR3 length: 14
V gene: TRBV7-9
CDR3 protein: CASSSGLGGGTQYF
CDR3 DNA: TGTGCCAGCAGCTCCGGACTAGGAGGGGGGACCCAGTACTTC

J gene: TRBJ2-3
D gene: TRBD1
CDR3 length: 14
V gene: TRBV19
CDR3 protein: CASSTDRGLDTQYF
CDR3 DNA: TGTGCCAGTAGTACCGACAGGGGGTTAGATACGCAGTATTTT

J gene: TRBJ2-5
D gene: TRBD1
CDR3 length: 17
V gene: TRBV19
CDR3 protein: CASSIDASGTDEETQYF
CDR3 DNA: TGTGCCAGTAGTATAGACGCTTCTGGGACAGACGAAGAGACCCAGTACTTC

J gene: TRBJ2-1
D gene: TRBD2
CDR3 length: 15
V gene: TRBV7-2
CDR3 protein: CASSVSSGRGNEQFF
CDR3 DNA: TGTGCCAGCAGCGTTTCTAGCGGGAGAGGCAATGAGCAGTTCTTC

J gene: TRBJ2-6
D gene: .
CDR3 length: 16
V gene: TRBV7-6
CDR3 protein: CASSLGGSSGANVLTF
CDR3 DNA: TGTGCCAGCAGCTTAGGAGGCAGCTCTGGGGCCAACGTCCTGACTTTC

J gene: TRBJ2-2
D gene: TRBD2
CDR3 length: 17
V gene: TRBV27
CDR3 protein: CASSLWVAGGNTGELFF
CDR3 DNA: TGTGCCAGCAGTTTATGGGTAGCGGGAGGGAACACCGGGGAGCTGTTTTTT

J gene: TRBJ1-5
D gene: .
CDR3 length: 13
V gene: TRBV10-3
CDR3 protein: CAIKGDSNQPQHF
CDR3 DNA: TGTGCCATCAAAGGGGATAGCAATCAGCCCCAGCATTTT

J gene: TRBJ2-7
D gene: TRBD2
CDR3 length: 15
V gene: TRBV4-1
CDR3 protein: CASSQSGLAGYEQYF
CDR3 DNA: TGCGCCAGCAGCCAATCTGGACTAGCGGGGTACGAGCAGTACTTC

J gene: TRBJ1-4
D gene: .
CDR3 length: 16
V gene: TRBV7-9
CDR3 protein: CASSWVPGATNEKLFF
CDR3 DNA: TGTGCCAGCAGCTGGGTCCCGGGTGCAACTAATGAAAAACTGTTTTTT

J gene: TRBJ2-7
D gene: .
CDR3 length: 12
V gene: TRBV7-2
CDR3 protein: CASNTLGYEQYF
CDR3 DNA: TGTGCCAGCAACACACTAGGGTACGAGCAGTACTTC

J gene: TRBJ2-1
D gene: TRBD2
CDR3 length: 15
V gene: TRBV7-6
CDR3 protein: CASSLVAGGQGEQFF
CDR3 DNA: TGTGCCAGCAGCTTAGTAGCGGGGGGGCAGGGTGAGCAGTTCTTC

J gene: TRBJ1-1
D gene: .
CDR3 length: 13
V gene: TRBV6-1
CDR3 protein: CASSVRTDTEAFF
CDR3 DNA: TGTGCCAGCAGTGTAAGGACAGACACTGAAGCTTTCTTT

J gene: TRBJ1-1
D gene: .
CDR3 length: 14
V gene: TRBV18
CDR3 protein: CASSPSGDDTEAFF
CDR3 DNA: TGTGCCAGCTCACCCTCAGGGGATGACACTGAAGCTTTCTTT

J gene: TRBJ2-7
D gene: .
CDR3 length: 14
V gene: TRBV5-4
CDR3 protein: CASSKERISYEQYF
CDR3 DNA: TGTGCCAGCAGCAAAGAGAGGATTTCCTACGAGCAGTACTTC